The 26 T cell receptor beta chains presented below share a single source sample, sequenced in a study of T cells expressing NK-cell markers (dated by TCRdb to 2020 to 2022). Library prep was done by 5' RACE. Sequencing was carried out with an Illumina HiSeq 2000. TCRdb reanalyzed the reads, keeping one entry per CDR3 protein sequence and omitting DNA. This sample's listing comprises about 110,000 distinct CDR3 sequences. Around 20% of the sample lies in the top ten. Material: blood T cells: a sorted CD56 or NKG2C T cell subset, CD4+ or CD8+ T cells, or bulk PBMC T cells (not recorded which). These receptors were collected from a woman aged 18 to 75 in good health.

The rearrangement joins TRBV7-8 to TRBJ1-2; TCRdb's assignment of TRBD1 cannot be checked, as there is no DNA. The CDR3 is 15 residues long. Germline values: CDR1 SGHVS, CDR2 FQNEAQ. The CDR3: CASSRGTGTLYGYTF.

This chain links TRBV4-3 with TRBJ2-3; TCRdb names TRBD1, which stays unverified in the absence of DNA. Germline CDR1 is LGHNA and CDR2 is YSLEER. CDR3 length: 18 residues. The CDR3 sequence: CASSPRLTGEESTDTQYF.

V usage is TRBV4-3 and J usage is TRBJ2-1; TCRdb's D call of TRBD1 is untestable without DNA. This CDR3 contains 16 residues. In germline, CDR1 is LGHNA, CDR2 YSLEER. CDR3: CASSQGGLAQFNEQFF.

The chain is built from TRBV12-3 or TRBV12-4 and TRBJ1-2. The CDR3 covers 13 residues. The CDR3 protein is CASQTGANYGYTF.

The V gene is TRBV12-3 or TRBV12-4, the J gene TRBJ1-3; TCRdb picks TRBD1, but there is no DNA to check that call. CDR3 length equals 14 residues. CDR3 loop: CASSDRDFGNTIYF.

This chain links TRBV29-1 with TRBJ2-5; TCRdb names TRBD2, which stays unverified in the absence of DNA. CDR1 and CDR2 (germline): SQVTM, ANQGSEA. The CDR3 extends over 13 amino acids. The CDR3 spells CSVVWASTETQYF.

The gene calls are TRBV9 and TRBJ2-2; checking the TCRdb D call of TRBD1 is not possible without DNA. This CDR3 region has 17 residues. Germline V gives CDR1 SGDLS, CDR2 YYNGEE. The CDR3 here is CASSVFSGGYNTGELFF.

V is TRBV6-1 and J is TRBJ2-1; the TRBD2 assignment by TCRdb is unverifiable without DNA. This CDR3 has 15 amino acids. Germline V lookup: CDR1 MNHNS, CDR2 SASEGT. CDR3 protein: CASSPSGLPTNEQFF.

The chain carries TRBV15 and TRBJ2-2. This CDR3 contains 14 residues. CDR1 is LNHNV, CDR2 YYDKDF, per germline (reference sequence). The CDR3 region is CATSRDGNTGELFF.

The rearrangement links TRBV29-1 to TRBJ2-3. This CDR3 spans 12 amino acids. Germline V CDR1 and CDR2: SQVTM, ANQGSEA. CDR3 in amino acids: CSVRLTTDTQYF.

The chain links TRBV20-1 to TRBJ1-1. CDR1 and CDR2 (germline): DFQATT, SNEGSKA (reference sequence). The CDR3 runs to 13 residues. CDR3 sequence: CSARFEVGTEAFF.

V usage is TRBV6-1 and J usage is TRBJ2-7. CDR3 size: 14 residues. From germline, CDR1 is MNHNS and CDR2 SASEGT. The CDR3 sequence: CASADRGSSYEQYF.

The genes are TRBV11-3 and TRBJ2-1; absent DNA, TCRdb's TRBD2 call cannot be checked. Germline CDR1 SGHNT, CDR2 YENEEA. This CDR3 has 14 amino acids. CDR3 amino acids: CASSLEGPLDEQFF.

The J gene is TRBJ2-7, the V gene TRBV20-1; without DNA, the TCRdb call of TRBD2 cannot be checked. This CDR3 region has 17 residues. The germline gives CDR1 DFQATT, CDR2 SNEGSKA (reference sequence). The CDR3 here is CSARGRTSGRQSYEQYF.

The gene calls are TRBV6-2 or TRBV6-3 and TRBJ2-4; there is no DNA to check the TCRdb D call of TRBD1. The CDR3 covers 14 residues. Germline V lookup: CDR1 MNHEY, CDR2 SVGEGT. CDR3: CASSSGLAENIQYF.

V gene TRBV27 combines with J gene TRBJ1-1; TCRdb returns TRBD1, unconfirmable since there is no DNA. Germline CDR1 reads MNHEY; CDR2 reads SMNVEV (reference sequence). This CDR3 has 14 amino acids. CDR3 loop: CASSRQGWNTEAFF.

The rearrangement uses TRBV7-8 and TRBJ2-3; TCRdb proposes TRBD2, but this gene call is untestable without DNA. Germline assignment: CDR1 SGHVS and CDR2 FQNEAQ. The CDR3 contains 16 residues. The CDR3: CASSQLLAGKTDTQYF.

The chain uses TRBV28 and TRBJ2-3; TCRdb names TRBD2, which stays unverified in the absence of DNA. The CDR3 runs 17 residues. Germline V lookup: CDR1 MDHEN, CDR2 SYDVKM. CDR3 amino acids: CASSLWASGRGTDTQYF.

The chain uses TRBV20-1 and TRBJ2-1. CDR1 DFQATT and CDR2 SNEGSKA come from the germline V gene (reference sequence). The CDR3 has 11 amino acids. CDR3 sequence: CSARGSGEQFF.

The chain is built from TRBV5-1 and TRBJ2-2; TCRdb reports TRBD1, a call that lacks DNA to check it against. Germline CDR1 SGHRS, CDR2 YFSETQ. This CDR3 comprises 17 residues. CDR3: CASSFWRDLTNTGELFF.

The V call is TRBV4-3, the J call TRBJ2-2; TCRdb picks TRBD2, but there is no DNA to check that call. Germline CDR1 and CDR2: LGHNA and YSLEER. CDR3 size: 15 residues. The CDR3 sequence is CASSPAGGPHGELFF.

V gene TRBV7-9 combines with J gene TRBJ2-7; the D gene TCRdb calls, TRBD2, cannot be checked with no DNA. Germline loops: CDR1 SEHNR, CDR2 FQNEAQ (reference sequence). This CDR3 comprises 15 residues. CDR3 loop: CASSWPGLGYYEQYF. The complete variable domain, with remaining parts taken from reference TRBV7-9 and TRBJ2-7, reads DTGVSQNPRHKITKRGQNVTFRCDPISEHNRLYWYRQTLGQGPEFLTYFQNEAQLEKSRLLSDRFSAERPKGSFSTLEIQRTEQGDSAMYLCASSWPGLGYYEQYFGPGTRLTVT.

The chain joins TRBV5-1 to TRBJ1-1; TCRdb picks TRBD1, but there is no DNA to check that call. Germline V lookup: CDR1 SGHRS, CDR2 YFSETQ. The CDR3 totals 13 residues. The CDR3 is CASSLVGDTEAFF.

The genes are TRBV10-3 and TRBJ2-3; TCRdb returns TRBD2, unconfirmable since there is no DNA. The CDR3 is 18 amino acids. Germline V gene data show CDR1 as ENHRY and CDR2 as SYGVKD. CDR3 protein: CAISGGTSGGPSTDTQYF.

The J gene is TRBJ2-7, the V gene TRBV27; TCRdb's D gene call, TRBD2, goes unchecked for lack of DNA. In germline, CDR1 is MNHEY, CDR2 SMNVEV (reference sequence). CDR3 length: 14 amino acids. The CDR3 sequence: CASSWAGANYEQYF.

CDR3 region: CSARMGLGNAGGAETQYF. This sequence joins TRBV20-1 and TRBJ2-5; TCRdb's D gene call, TRBD1, goes unchecked for lack of DNA. This CDR3 region has 18 residues. Germline V gene data show CDR1 as DFQATT and CDR2 as SNEGSKA (reference sequence).